The rows below give T cell receptor beta chains drawn from one sample of a study of shared clonotypes between healthy human individuals. Clones were read by immunoSEQ multiplex PCR, and TCRdb kept only the in-frame ones, dropping some. The table records some 2,400,000 clones, approximately 96% of them present only once. Source material: naive CD4+ T cells sorted from blood. These receptors were taken from a man aged 18 to 30 in good health. The CDR3 runs from the conserved cysteine through the conserved F or W. Each record gives: CDR3 protein, D gene, J gene, V gene. A D gene is named only where the DNA matches it firmly.

CDR3: CASRTSGGNSYNEQFF; D: TRBD2; J: TRBJ2-1; V: TRBV5-1
CDR3: CASSRTGPANYGYTF; D: .; J: TRBJ1-2; V: TRBV7-2
CDR3: CASSLGLVGAGGYTF; D: .; J: TRBJ1-2; V: TRBV7-9
CDR3: CASSRGSSGGYTF; D: .; J: TRBJ1-2; V: TRBV6-1
CDR3: CASSGNTDTQYF; D: TRBD2; J: TRBJ2-3; V: TRBV6-1
CDR3: CASSKVPPGGGYEQYF; D: .; J: TRBJ2-7; V: TRBV19
CDR3: CASVLDNTGELFF; D: .; J: TRBJ2-2; V: TRBV5-1
CDR3: CASSLVDMDSGANVLTF; D: .; J: TRBJ2-6; V: TRBV5-4
CDR3: CASSSTGQGPNLYGYTF; D: TRBD1; J: TRBJ1-2; V: TRBV28
CDR3: CASSVSGTGRLETQYF; D: TRBD1; J: TRBJ2-5; V: TRBV11-2
CDR3: CASSFGQLTDTQYF; D: .; J: TRBJ2-3; V: TRBV5-1
CDR3: CASSTDRERDTEAFF; D: TRBD1; J: TRBJ1-1; V: TRBV19